These 24 T cell receptor beta chains were all obtained from the same sample, sequenced in a study of blood T cells in healthy people across ages (dated by TCRdb to between 2015 and 2017). The library was generated by 5' RACE. Sequencing took place on an Illumina HiSeq 2500. The second PCR ran for about 6 to 12 cycles and used a J-beta primer mix along with a sample-barcoded 5' primer. The public reads were reanalyzed by TCRdb: fastp trimming at Q25, MiXCR alignment, in-frame beta chains only. Duplicate CDR3 protein sequences are folded into a single record with the most common DNA and genes. A total of 1.4 million or so distinct CDR3 sequences appear in this sample, around 40% of them only once. In total, the top ten clones hold about 4% of the sample. The sample was blood. The receptor source for this set is a woman between 18 and 30 years old in good health.

This rearrangement joins TRBV7-9 to TRBJ2-1; TRBD2 might be the D (5 bases). The CDR3 is made up of 17 amino acids. V lost 6 bases, J lost 8 bases, and 26 bases lay in between. CDR1 is SEHNR and CDR2 is FQNEAQ in the germline V gene (reference sequence). CDR3 region: CASRTISGSETIYEQFF. The CDR3 DNA is TGTGCCAGCAGGACCATTTCGGGCTCAGAGACTATCTATGAGCAGTTCTTC.

This clonotype was counted a few times. This chain links TRBV4-3 with TRBJ2-1, with 10 nucleotides matching TRBD2. The CDR3 has 19 residues. CDR1 is LGHNA, CDR2 YSLEER, per germline. The V and J ends lost 0 bases and 0 bases, in that order; junction bases with no gene match: 8. The CDR3 bases are TGCGCCAGCAGCCAAGATCCAGCGGGGGGGCCCAGCTCCTACAATGAGCAGTTCTTC. It codes for CASSQDPAGGPSSYNEQFF.

The chain couples TRBV3-1 to TRBJ1-3; D uncertain. The CDR3 has 14 amino acids. Trimming cost V 6 bases and J 0 bases, with 9 bases left between them. The germline V gene has CDR1 LGHDT and CDR2 YNNKEL (reference sequence). This CDR3 is CASRRESSGNTIYF. In DNA, the CDR3 is TGTGCCAGCAGGCGAGAGAGCTCTGGAAACACCATATATTTT.

The sample holds a few counts of this clonotype. The chain has TRBV4-2 and TRBJ2-3; D unclear. V lost 1 base and J 8 bases, leaving 10 bases between the germline ends. Germline CDR1 and CDR2: LGHNA and YNFKEQ. The CDR3 is 13 residues long. CDR3 DNA: TGTGCCAGCAGCCAAGTTAACCCGGGTACGCAGTATTTT. Its translation is CASSQVNPGTQYF.

The chain links TRBV7-9 to TRBJ2-3; the match to TRBD1 covers 9 bases. Trimming took 3 bases from V and 0 from J; bases not matched to a gene: 7. From germline, CDR1 is SEHNR and CDR2 FQNEAQ (reference sequence). The CDR3 runs to 17 residues. This CDR3 reads CASSFGTGRLSTDTQYF. CDR3 DNA sequence: TGTGCCAGCAGCTTCGGGACAGGGAGACTCAGCACAGATACGCAGTATTTT.

The V call is TRBV4-3, the J call TRBJ1-2, with no clear D. The CDR3 covers 14 residues. From germline, CDR1 is LGHNA and CDR2 YSLEER. The V gene lost 3 bases and the J gene lost 8 bases, with 16 bases spanning the gap. The CDR3 sequence: CASSHSTGIRGYTF. CDR3 nucleotides: TGCGCCAGCAGCCATAGCACGGGGATCCGGGGCTACACCTTC.

This chain links TRBV29-1 with TRBJ1-1, with 9 bases aligning to TRBD1. Germline V lookup: CDR1 SQVTM, CDR2 ANQGSEA. This CDR3 spans 19 amino acids. V lost 1 base, J lost 2 bases, and 17 bases stayed unmatched. The CDR3 spells CSVEGVPGQGIWGNTEAFF. As DNA, the CDR3 is TGCAGCGTTGAAGGTGTTCCGGGACAGGGAATCTGGGGTAACACTGAAGCTTTCTTT.

Only a few counts were recorded for this clonotype. This sequence joins TRBV4-3 and TRBJ2-4; TRBD2 agrees at 10 bases. The length of the CDR3 is 20 residues. The germline V gene has CDR1 LGHNA and CDR2 YSLEER. The V segment lost 3 bases and the J segment 0 bases; nucleotides outside the gene matches: 14. CDR3 amino acids: CASSHSSTSGDRGAKNIQYF. The DNA of the CDR3 is TGCGCCAGCAGCCATTCTTCTACTAGCGGGGACCGGGGAGCCAAAAACATTCAGTACTTC.

This clonotype was found many times. The chain carries TRBV15 and TRBJ2-5; 10 bases match TRBD1. CDR3 length: 15 residues. Trimming cost V 3 bases and J 5 bases; bases outside gene matches: 6. The germline gives CDR1 LNHNV, CDR2 YYDKDF (reference sequence). CDR3 in amino acids: CATSRAGTGVETQYF. In DNA, the CDR3 is TGTGCCACCAGCAGGGCGGGGACAGGGGTCGAGACCCAGTACTTC.

The J gene is TRBJ1-1, the V gene TRBV6-2 or TRBV6-3, with 7 bases aligning to TRBD1. Germline CDR1 reads MNHEY; CDR2 reads SVGEGT. J lost 0 bases, V lost 2 bases, and 6 bases had no gene match. The CDR3 has 16 amino acids. The CDR3 nucleotides read TGTGCCAGCAGTTACGCTCCCGGGACAGTGAACACTGAAGCTTTCTTT. Amino acid sequence: CASSYAPGTVNTEAFF.

The chain joins TRBV29-1 to TRBJ1-1; no firm D call. Germline V lookup: CDR1 SQVTM, CDR2 ANQGSEA. V lost 4 bases to trimming and J lost 8 bases, with 11 bases between them. The CDR3 loop spans 11 amino acids. This CDR3 reads CSVVLSIEAFF. CDR3 DNA: TGCAGCGTTGTTTTGAGTATCGAAGCTTTCTTT.

This clonotype was seen only once. The genes are TRBV15 and TRBJ2-1; no clear D gene. Trimming cost V 4 bases and J 0 bases, with 13 bases left between them. Per germline, CDR1 LNHNV and CDR2 YYDKDF (reference sequence). The CDR3 is 16 amino acids. CDR3 sequence: CATSISSLGSYNEQFF. CDR3 sequence (DNA): TGTGCCACCAGCATTTCATCCCTGGGCTCCTACAATGAGCAGTTCTTC.

The chain employs TRBV24-1 and TRBJ2-5; the D is unclear. V was pared by 2 bases and J by 5 bases, with 14 bases between. Germline loops: CDR1 KGHDR, CDR2 SFDVKD. The CDR3 is 15 amino acids. For the CDR3, the DNA is TGTGCCACCAGTGATTCTTTTACCCTGAGTGAGACCCAGTACTTC. It yields the protein CATSDSFTLSETQYF.

In this sample, this clonotype turned up a few times. At one of its ends the junction is not consistent with the germline gene, which may arise from a read error. The chain employs TRBV7-6 and TRBJ1-4; D gene uncertain. Germline assignment: CDR1 SGHVS and CDR2 FNYEAQ. The CDR3 has 17 amino acids. The CDR3 DNA follows: TGTGCCAGCAGCTTAACCCCCACCTCGGCAACAAATGAAAAACTGTTTTTT. It yields the protein CASSLTPTSATNEKLFF.

The sample holds a few counts of this clonotype. The chain employs TRBV28 and TRBJ2-7, with a tentative D call TRBD2 (6 bases). V lost 3 bases to trimming and J lost 0 bases, with 15 bases between them. Germline loops: CDR1 MDHEN, CDR2 SYDVKM. There are 16 residues in the CDR3. CDR3 nucleotides: TGTGCCAGCAGTTTGCTCGGGACTGGGAGCTCCTACGAGCAGTACTTC. Its protein is CASSLLGTGSSYEQYF.

This clonotype occurred a few times. CDR3 amino acids: CASSPDSVVYGYTF. The CDR3 nucleotides read TGTGCCAGCAGCCCGGACAGCGTGGTGTATGGCTACACCTTC. This sequence joins TRBV7-9 and TRBJ1-2; tentatively, D is TRBD1 (6 bases). V was clipped by 5 bases and J by 5 bases, with 15 bases between them. The CDR3 contains 14 residues. Germline assignment: CDR1 SEHNR and CDR2 FQNEAQ (reference sequence).

This clonotype has only a few counts. This rearrangement joins TRBV18 to TRBJ1-4, with D perhaps matching TRBD1 (5 bases). The CDR3 runs 13 residues. V lost 2 bases and J lost 8, with 9 bases in between. From germline, CDR1 is KGHSH and CDR2 LQKENI. CDR3 protein: CASSPAGGEKLFF. CDR3 bases: TGTGCCAGCTCACCAGCGGGGGGAGAAAAACTGTTTTTT.

The genes are TRBV2 and TRBJ2-3; 10 bases line up with TRBD2. V was clipped by 8 bases and J by 6 bases; unmatched bases: 5. Germline V gene sequence: CDR1 SNHLY, CDR2 FYNNEI. The CDR3 extends over 13 amino acids. The CDR3 DNA reads TGTGCCAGCGCTAGCGGGGGAGGGGATACGCAGTATTTT. Translation gives CASASGGGDTQYF.

This clonotype was seen a handful of times. The chain joins TRBV12-3 or TRBV12-4 to TRBJ2-3; D gene uncertain. CDR3 length: 14 amino acids. V dropped 7 bases and J dropped 4 bases, with 15 bases sitting between them. Here the CDR3 DNA reads TGTGCCAGCATGGCTGGCCTAAGGCCAGATACGCAGTATTTT. Amino acid sequence: CASMAGLRPDTQYF.

The rearrangement links TRBV2 to TRBJ1-2, with D perhaps TRBD1 (5 bases). Trimming removed 0 bases from V and 4 bases from J, with 15 bases in between. The CDR3 covers 16 residues. In germline, CDR1 is SNHLY, CDR2 FYNNEI. The CDR3 coding sequence is TGTGCCAGCAGTGAAGCAAGGCAGGGTGCATTCTATGGCTACACCTTC. Translating gives CASSEARQGAFYGYTF.

Of note for this clonotype: A much bigger clone sits one base away, suggesting this may be a read error. V usage is TRBV29-1 and J usage is TRBJ2-1; D gene uncertain. Germline values: CDR1 SQVTM, CDR2 ANQGSEA. This CDR3 region has 15 residues. The CDR3 region is CNVASGPMGNNEQFF. In DNA, the CDR3 is TGCAACGTTGCCTCCGGGCCCATGGGGAACAATGAGCAGTTCTTC.

The chain is built from TRBV3-1 and TRBJ2-1; perhaps TRBD1 as D (5 bases). There are 16 residues in the CDR3. V was trimmed by 3 bases and J by 0 bases, leaving 12 bases between them. Germline assignment: CDR1 LGHDT and CDR2 YNNKEL (reference sequence). The DNA for the CDR3 is TGTGCCAGCAGCCAGCCCGGAGACAGCTCCTACAATGAGCAGTTCTTC. The encoded protein is CASSQPGDSSYNEQFF.

This rearrangement joins TRBV10-3 to TRBJ2-5; D may be TRBD2 (5 bases). This CDR3 is 14 amino acids long. V lost 4 bases and J lost 11, with 20 bases in between. CDR1 is ENHRY, CDR2 SYGVKD, per germline. The CDR3 sequence is CAISAGGSHNEQYF. The CDR3 DNA follows: TGTGCCATCAGTGCAGGAGGCTCGCACAATGAGCAGTACTTC.

This clonotype showed up just a few times. V is TRBV20-1 and J is TRBJ1-4, with 8 bases identical to TRBD1. The CDR3 runs 13 residues. V trimming: 6 bases; J trimming: 4 bases; junction bases outside the gene matches: 4. Germline-derived CDR1 and CDR2 are DFQATT and SNEGSKA (reference sequence). The DNA for the CDR3 is TGCAGTGCCAGGACAGGGATTAATGAAAAACTGTTTTTT. Protein: CSARTGINEKLFF.